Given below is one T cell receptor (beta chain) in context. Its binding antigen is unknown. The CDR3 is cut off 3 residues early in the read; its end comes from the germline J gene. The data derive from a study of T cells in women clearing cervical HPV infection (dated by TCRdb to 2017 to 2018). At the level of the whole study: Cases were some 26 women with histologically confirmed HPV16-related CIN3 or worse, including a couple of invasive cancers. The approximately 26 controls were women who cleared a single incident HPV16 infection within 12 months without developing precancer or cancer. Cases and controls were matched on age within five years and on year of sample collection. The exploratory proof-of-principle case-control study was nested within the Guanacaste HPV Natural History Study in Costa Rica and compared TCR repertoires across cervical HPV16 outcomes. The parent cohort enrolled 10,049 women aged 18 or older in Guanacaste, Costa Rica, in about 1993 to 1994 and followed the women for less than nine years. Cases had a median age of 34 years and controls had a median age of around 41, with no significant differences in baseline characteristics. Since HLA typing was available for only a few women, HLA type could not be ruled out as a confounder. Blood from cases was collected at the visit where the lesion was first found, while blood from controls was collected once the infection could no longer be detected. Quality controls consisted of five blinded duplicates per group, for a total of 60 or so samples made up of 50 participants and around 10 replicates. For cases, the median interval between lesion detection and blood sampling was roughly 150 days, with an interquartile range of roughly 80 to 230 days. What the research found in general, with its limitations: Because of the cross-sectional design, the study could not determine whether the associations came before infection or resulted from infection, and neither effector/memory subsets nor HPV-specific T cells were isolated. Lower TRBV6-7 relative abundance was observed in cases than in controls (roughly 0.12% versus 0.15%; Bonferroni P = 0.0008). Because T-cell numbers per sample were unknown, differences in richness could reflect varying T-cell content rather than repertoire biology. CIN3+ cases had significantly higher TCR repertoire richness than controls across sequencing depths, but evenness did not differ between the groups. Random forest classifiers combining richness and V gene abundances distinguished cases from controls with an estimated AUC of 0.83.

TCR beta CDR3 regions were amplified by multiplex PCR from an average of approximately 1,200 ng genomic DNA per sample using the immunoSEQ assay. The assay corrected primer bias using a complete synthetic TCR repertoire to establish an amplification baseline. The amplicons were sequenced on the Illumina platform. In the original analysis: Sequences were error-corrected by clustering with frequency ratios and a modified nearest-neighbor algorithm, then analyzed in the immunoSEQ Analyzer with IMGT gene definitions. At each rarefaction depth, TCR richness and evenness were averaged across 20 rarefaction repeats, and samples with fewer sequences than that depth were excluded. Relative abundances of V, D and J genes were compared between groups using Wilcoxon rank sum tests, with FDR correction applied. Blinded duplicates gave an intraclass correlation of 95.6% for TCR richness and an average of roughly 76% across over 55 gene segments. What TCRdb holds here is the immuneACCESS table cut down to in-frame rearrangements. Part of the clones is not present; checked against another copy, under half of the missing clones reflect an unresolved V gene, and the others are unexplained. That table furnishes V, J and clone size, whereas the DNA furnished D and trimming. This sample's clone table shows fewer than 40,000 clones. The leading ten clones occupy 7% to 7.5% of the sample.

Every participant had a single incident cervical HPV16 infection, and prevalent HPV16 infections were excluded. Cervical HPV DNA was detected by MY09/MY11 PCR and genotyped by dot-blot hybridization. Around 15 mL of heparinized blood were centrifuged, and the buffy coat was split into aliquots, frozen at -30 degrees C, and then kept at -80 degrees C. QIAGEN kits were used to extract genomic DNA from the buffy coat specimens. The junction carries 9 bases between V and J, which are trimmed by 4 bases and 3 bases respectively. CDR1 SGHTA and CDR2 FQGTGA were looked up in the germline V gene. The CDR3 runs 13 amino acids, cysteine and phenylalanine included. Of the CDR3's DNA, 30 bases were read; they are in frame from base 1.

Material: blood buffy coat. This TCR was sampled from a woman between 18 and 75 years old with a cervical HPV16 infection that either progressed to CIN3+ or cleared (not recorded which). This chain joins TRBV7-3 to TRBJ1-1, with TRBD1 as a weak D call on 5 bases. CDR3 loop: CASSSRQYTEAFF. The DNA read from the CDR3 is TGTGCCAGCAGCTCTCGACAGTACACTGAA.